The next 4 T cell receptor beta chains were all read from a single sample in a study of cytomegalovirus exposure and HLA in healthy donors. Primers: 60 Vbeta forward and 13 Jbeta reverse. Clones were sequenced by immunoSEQ multiplex PCR, and TCRdb holds only the in-frame ones, with some missing. The sample has 150,000 to 200,000 clones; under 85% are singletons. Sequenced: PBMCs. The receptors here all came from a woman aged 25-40 years in good health and CMV-seronegative.

This chain uses TRBV7-7 with TRBJ1-3; D perhaps matches TRBD1 (6 bases). Germline CDR1 and CDR2: SSHAT and FNYEAQ (reference sequence). The CDR3 is 15 residues long. Trimming pared 5 bases from V and 4 bases from J, leaving 15 bases between. This CDR3 is CASSPSQGPGNTIYF. CDR3 coding DNA: TGTGCCAGCAGCCCATCACAGGGTCCGGGAAACACCATATATTTT.

The CDR3: CASSIPGTDSYEQYF. The CDR3 region has the DNA TGTGCCAGTAGTATACCCGGGACAGACTCCTACGAGCAGTACTTC. The chain has TRBV19 and TRBJ2-5; 7 positions match TRBD1. The DNA end favors TRBJ2-7, so the J call may be wrong. Per the germline V gene, CDR1 is LNHDA and CDR2 is SQIVND (reference sequence). This CDR3 region has 15 residues.

V is TRBV2 and J is TRBJ2-3; 7 positions match TRBD1. V lost 6 bases to trimming and J lost 0 bases; unmatched junction nucleotides: 6. Germline loops: CDR1 SNHLY, CDR2 FYNNEI. The CDR3 runs 15 residues. The CDR3 region is CASRGQPISTDTQYF. The CDR3 DNA reads TGTGCCAGCAGGGGACAGCCAATTAGCACAGATACGCAGTATTTT. The full variable domain, in which reference TRBV2 and TRBJ2-3 provide the parts outside the CDR3, is EPEVTQTPSHQVTQMGQEVILRCVPISNHLYFYWYRQILGQKVEFLVSFYNNEISEKSEIFDDQFSVERPDGSNFTLKIRSTKLEDSAMYFCASRGQPISTDTQYFGPGTRLTVL.

The chain uses TRBV11-2 and TRBJ2-1, with TRBD2 matching 13 bases. This CDR3 is built from 15 residues. V was pared by 5 bases and J by 7 bases, with 5 bases of the junction left unmatched. Germline V gene sequence: CDR1 SGHAT, CDR2 FQNNGV. This chain's CDR3 is CASSGGTSGMNEQFF. CDR3 in DNA: TGTGCCAGCAGCGGCGGGACTAGCGGGATGAATGAGCAGTTCTTC.